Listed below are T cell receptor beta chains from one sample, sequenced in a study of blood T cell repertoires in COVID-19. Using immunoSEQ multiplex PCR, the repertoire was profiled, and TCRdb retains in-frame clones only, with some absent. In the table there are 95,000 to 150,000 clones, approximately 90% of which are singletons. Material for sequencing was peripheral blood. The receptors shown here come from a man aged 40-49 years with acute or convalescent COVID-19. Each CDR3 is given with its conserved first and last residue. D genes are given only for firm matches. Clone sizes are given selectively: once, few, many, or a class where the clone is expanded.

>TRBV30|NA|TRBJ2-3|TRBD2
TGTGCCTGGACCCCCGGGACTAGCGGGACGGCAGATACGCAGTATTTT
CAWTPGTSGTADTQYF
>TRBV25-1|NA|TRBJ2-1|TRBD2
TGTGCCAGCAGTAGGGGTGGGGGGGATTACGACAATGAGCAGTTCTTC
CASSRGGGDYDNEQFF
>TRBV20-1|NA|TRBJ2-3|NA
TGCAGTGCTAGTGTCCAGGGCCCAGATACGCAGTATTTT
CSASVQGPDTQYF
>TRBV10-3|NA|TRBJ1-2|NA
TGTGCCATCCAAGGGGCCTATGGCTACACCTTC
CAIQGAYGYTF
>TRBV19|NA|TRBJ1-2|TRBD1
TGTGCCAGTAGTATCGGACAGGGAACCTATGGCTACACCTTC
CASSIGQGTYGYTF
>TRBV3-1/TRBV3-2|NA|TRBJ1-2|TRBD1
TGTGCCAGCAGCCGGGACAGCGGGGGCTACACCTTC
CASSRDSGGYTF
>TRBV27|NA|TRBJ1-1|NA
TGTGCCAGCAGACCCGGTGACAGGATGACTGAAGCTTTCTTT
CASRPGDRMTEAFF
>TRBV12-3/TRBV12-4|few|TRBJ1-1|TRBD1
TGTGCCATACAAAGGACAGGGAGGACTGAAGCTTTCTTT
CAIQRTGRTEAFF
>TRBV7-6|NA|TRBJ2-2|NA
TGTGCCAGCAATCACTGGACAGATTCGAACACCGGGGAGCTGTTTTTT
CASNHWTDSNTGELFF
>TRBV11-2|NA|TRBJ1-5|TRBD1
TGTGCCAGCAGCTTAGACAGGGGGCGGGCAGACAATCAGCCCCAGCATTTT
CASSLDRGRADNQPQHF
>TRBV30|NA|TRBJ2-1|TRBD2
TGTGCCTGGCGAGCGGGAGGTTATGAGCAGTTCTTC
CAWRAGGYEQFF
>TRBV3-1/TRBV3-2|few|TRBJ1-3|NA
TGTGCCAGCAGCCCATTCGGACAGCGATCTGGAAACACCATATATTTT
CASSPFGQRSGNTIYF
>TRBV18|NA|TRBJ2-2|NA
TGTGCCAGCTCACCACCGGACGGGAGAACCGGGGAGCTGTTTTTT
CASSPPDGRTGELFF
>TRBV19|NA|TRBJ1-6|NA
TGTGCCAGTAGCAACTTCGCTAATTCACCCCTCCACTTT
CASSNFANSPLHF
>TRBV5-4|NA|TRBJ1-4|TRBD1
TGTGCCAGCAGCAAGACAGGGTCACCTAATGAAAAACTGTTTTTT
CASSKTGSPNEKLFF
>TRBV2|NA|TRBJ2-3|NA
TGTGCCAGCAGTGAGTTAGCGGTTAGAAGGGGTACGCAGTATTTT
CASSELAVRRGTQYF
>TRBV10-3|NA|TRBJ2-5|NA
TGTGCCATCAGGGGGAACAGGGATGTCGAAGAGACCCAGTACTTC
CAIRGNRDVEETQYF
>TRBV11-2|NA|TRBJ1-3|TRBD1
TGTGCCAGCGACTCTTGGGCACAGGGGAAAGAAAACACCATATATTTT
CASDSWAQGKENTIYF
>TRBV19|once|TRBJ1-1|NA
TGTGCCAGTAGTACGATGACGACAGGCCTCATGAACACTGAAGCTTTCTTT
CASSTMTTGLMNTEAFF
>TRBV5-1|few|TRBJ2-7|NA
TGCGCCAGCAGCTCCGGGCCCTCCCTAGCGTCCTACGAGCAGTACTTC
CASSSGPSLASYEQYF
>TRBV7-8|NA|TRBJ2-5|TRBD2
TGTGCCAGCAGCCCGGGGGGGCGGGAGACCCAGTACTTC
CASSPGGRETQYF
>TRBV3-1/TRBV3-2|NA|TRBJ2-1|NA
TGTGCCAGCAGCCAACGGGGCTACAATGAGCAGTTCTTC
CASSQRGYNEQFF
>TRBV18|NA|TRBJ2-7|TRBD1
TGTGCCAGCTCACCCGGGACAGGAATAACCTACGAGCAGTACTTC
CASSPGTGITYEQYF
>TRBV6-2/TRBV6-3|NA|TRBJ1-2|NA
TGTGCCAGCAGCCCCCACAGAGCTAACTATGGCTACACCTTC
CASSPHRANYGYTF
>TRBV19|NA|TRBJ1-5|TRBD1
TGTGCCAGTAGGACAGGGTTATCTCAGCCCCAGCATTTT
CASRTGLSQPQHF
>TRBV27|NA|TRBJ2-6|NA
TGTGCCAGCAGTCCCCTAGACTTCTCTGGGGCCAACGTCCTGACTTTC
CASSPLDFSGANVLTF
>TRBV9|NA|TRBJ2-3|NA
TGTGCCAGCAGCGTAGCGGGGGCAACTACCGGGGGACAGAGTGGGTATACGCAGTATTTT
CASSVAGATTGGQSGYTQYF
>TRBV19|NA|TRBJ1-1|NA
TGTGCCAGTAGCCCCCGGGGTGGTAAAGCTTTCTTT
CASSPRGGKAFF
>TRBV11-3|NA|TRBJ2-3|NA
TGTGCCAGCAGCTCAGGGGCCATCCCCCCAGATACGCAGTATTTT
CASSSGAIPPDTQYF
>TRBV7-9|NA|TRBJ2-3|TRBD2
TGTGCCAGCAGCTTAGGGACTAGCGGAGAGACAGATACGCAGTATTTT
CASSLGTSGETDTQYF
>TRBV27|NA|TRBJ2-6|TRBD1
TGTGCCAGCAGTTTATCCGGGACAGGGGTAGCTGGGGCCAACGTCCTGACTTTC
CASSLSGTGVAGANVLTF
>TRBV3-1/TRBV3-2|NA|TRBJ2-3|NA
TGTGCCAGCAGCCCTCGAGTCCTCGCAGATACGCAGTATTTT
CASSPRVLADTQYF
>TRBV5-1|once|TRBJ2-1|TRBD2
TGCGCCAGCAGCTTGGCCGGGGGGGGCGCTTACAATGAGCAGTTCTTC
CASSLAGGGAYNEQFF
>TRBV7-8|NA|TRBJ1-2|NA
TGTGCCAGCAGCCACCGGGACACCCTCTATGGCTACACCTTC
CASSHRDTLYGYTF
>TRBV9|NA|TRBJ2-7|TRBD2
TGTGCCAGCAGCGTAGCTTGGGGGGGTTACGAGCAGTACTTC
CASSVAWGGYEQYF
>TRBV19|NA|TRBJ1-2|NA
TGTGCCAGTAGTGTAAATTCCGGGACTTATTATGGCTACACCTTC
CASSVNSGTYYGYTF
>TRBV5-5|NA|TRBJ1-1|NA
TGTGCCAGCAGCTTTAATGTAGGACAGACGCTTATCACTGAAGCTTTCTTT
CASSFNVGQTLITEAFF
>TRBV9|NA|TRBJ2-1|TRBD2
TGTGCCAGCAACCCCCGACTAGCGGCCAATGAGCAGTTCTTC
CASNPRLAANEQFF
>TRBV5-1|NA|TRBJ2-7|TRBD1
TGCGCCAGCAGTGACACAGGGGGCGTTGTCTACGAGCAGTACTTC
CASSDTGGVVYEQYF
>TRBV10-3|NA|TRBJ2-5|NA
TGTGCCATCAGTGAGGTCAGGGAAGAGACCCAGTACTTC
CAISEVREETQYF
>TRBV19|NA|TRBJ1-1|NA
TGTGCCAGTAGTATAGACGGGATGAACACTGAAGCTTTCTTT
CASSIDGMNTEAFF
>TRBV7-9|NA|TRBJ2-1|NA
TGTGCCAGCAGCTCCGCGCAACTAGTCTATGAGCAGTTCTTC
CASSSAQLVYEQFF
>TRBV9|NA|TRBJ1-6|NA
TGTGCCAGCAGCGTAGGGGCAGATAATTCACCCCTCCACTTT
CASSVGADNSPLHF
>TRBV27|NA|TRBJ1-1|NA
TGTGCCAGCAGTCATCCGGGAGCTGAAGCTTTCTTT
CASSHPGAEAFF
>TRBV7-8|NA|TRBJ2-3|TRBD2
TGTGCCAGCAGCGGATGGACTAGGGCGACAGATACGCAGTATTTT
CASSGWTRATDTQYF
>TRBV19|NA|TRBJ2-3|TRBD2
TGTGCCAGTAGTATAGTAGGGGGACTAGCGGGGGCCCAGGGTACGCAGTATTTT
CASSIVGGLAGAQGTQYF
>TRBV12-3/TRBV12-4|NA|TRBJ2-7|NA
TGTGCCAGCAGTCCCGGGACAAAGGGCGAGCAGTACTTC
CASSPGTKGEQYF
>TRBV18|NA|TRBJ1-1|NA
TGTGCCAGCTCATCCTCCGCGGCGGGGAACACTGAAGCTTTCTTT
CASSSSAAGNTEAFF
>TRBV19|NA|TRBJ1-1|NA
TGTGCCAGTAGAACAGGAAAGAACACTGAAGCTTTCTTT
CASRTGKNTEAFF
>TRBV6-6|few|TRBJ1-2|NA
TGTGCCAGCACACATGAAGCTAACTATGGCTACACCTTC
CASTHEANYGYTF
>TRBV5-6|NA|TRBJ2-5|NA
TGTGCCAGCAGCCTTGGGGGGAGAGAGACCCAGTACTTC
CASSLGGRETQYF
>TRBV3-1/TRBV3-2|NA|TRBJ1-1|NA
TGTGCCAGCAGCCAAAGTAGCACTGAAGCTTTCTTT
CASSQSSTEAFF